The 17 T cell receptor beta chains in this list originate from one sample, sequenced in a study of radiotherapy plus CTLA-4 blockade in lung cancer. Sequencing was performed with immunoSEQ multiplex PCR; in TCRdb, only in-frame clones are kept and a portion is missing. Among tens of thousands of clones listed, roughly 85% were seen once. Specimen: peripheral blood, collected from a patient treated with radiotherapy plus ipilimumab. The receptors were sampled from a human donor with non-small cell lung cancer whose response to radiotherapy plus ipilimumab could not be evaluated.

The chain combines TRBV4-1 with TRBJ2-1; 8 bases are shared with TRBD2. Germline CDR1 MGHRA, CDR2 YSYEKL. This CDR3 is built from 15 residues. J gave up 2 bases and V 6 bases, and 6 bases lay outside the gene matches. The CDR3 region is CASSGTSGTYNEQFF. The CDR3 DNA is TGCGCCAGCAGTGGTACTAGCGGAACCTACAATGAGCAGTTCTTC.

V and J are TRBV9 and TRBJ2-2, with 7 bases fitting TRBD2. Unmatched junction bases numbered 4, after V lost 0 bases and J lost 5 bases. The length of the CDR3 is 15 residues. Germline V gives CDR1 SGDLS, CDR2 YYNGEE. In nucleotides, the CDR3 is TGTGCCAGCAGCGTAGTAGGTAGCGGGACCGGGGAGCTGTTTTTT. The encoded protein is CASSVVGSGTGELFF.

This clone has more than one count but fewer than ten. V gene TRBV29-1 combines with J gene TRBJ2-7, with 7 bases lining up with TRBD2. J lost 3 bases, V lost 6 bases, and 8 bases had no gene match. Germline assignment: CDR1 SQVTM and CDR2 ANQGSEA. The CDR3 loop spans 13 amino acids. The CDR3 DNA follows: TGCAGCGTGGGGGGGTCGAAGGGCTACGAGCAGTACTTC. Protein sequence: CSVGGSKGYEQYF.

The chain carries TRBV6-5 and TRBJ2-1, with a tentative D call TRBD2 (6 bases). Trimming removed 7 bases from V and 0 bases from J, with 10 bases in between. There are 14 residues in the CDR3. Germline assignment: CDR1 MNHEY and CDR2 SVGAGI. The CDR3 reads CASIDGSSYNEQFF. DNA for the CDR3: TGTGCCAGCATAGACGGGAGCTCCTACAATGAGCAGTTCTTC.

J is TRBJ1-5 and V is TRBV27; D is unclear. The CDR3 spans 16 residues. The V and J ends lost 3 bases and 3 bases respectively, with 15 bases between them. The germline gives CDR1 MNHEY, CDR2 SMNVEV (reference sequence). As DNA, the CDR3 is TGTGCCAGCAGTTTTGGCGGGCGGGGAATCAATCAGCCCCAGCATTTT. This codes for CASSFGGRGINQPQHF.

CDR3 protein: CASRKAGANTGELFF. The DNA for the CDR3 is TGTGCCAGTAGAAAGGCGGGGGCGAACACCGGGGAGCTGTTTTTT. The V and J genes are TRBV19 and TRBJ2-2, with TRBD2 matching over 7 bases. V trimming: 6 bases; J trimming: 0 bases; junction bases outside the gene matches: 4. CDR3 size: 15 residues. The germline V gene encodes CDR1 LNHDA and CDR2 SQIVND (reference sequence).

The J gene is TRBJ2-3, the V gene TRBV11-2, with 15 nucleotides matching TRBD2. V trimming: 5 bases; J trimming: 3 bases; junction bases outside the gene matches: 3. The CDR3 length is 16 residues. Germline CDR1 is SGHAT and CDR2 is FQNNGV. The CDR3 nucleotides are TGTGCCAGCAGCACGGGACTAGCGGGAGGAACAGATACGCAGTATTTT. Amino acid sequence: CASSTGLAGGTDTQYF.

This rearrangement joins TRBV7-2 to TRBJ1-1, with 8 positions matching TRBD1. The CDR3 covers 14 residues. Germline CDR1 reads SGHTA; CDR2 reads FQGNSA. Trimming took 6 bases from V and 5 from J; bases not matched to a gene: 8. DNA for the CDR3: TGTGCCAGCAGGTCACAGGGGGGTGTGACTGAAGCTTTCTTT. Residues: CASRSQGGVTEAFF.

This sequence joins TRBV27 and TRBJ2-2; 11 bases match TRBD1. Germline loops: CDR1 MNHEY, CDR2 SMNVEV (reference sequence). The CDR3 extends over 15 amino acids. Trimming at V came to 5 bases and at J to 8 bases, leaving 7 bases not matched to a gene. The CDR3 DNA follows: TGTGCCAGCAGTCCGGACAGGGGGCGAGTTGGGGAGCTGTTTTTT. As protein: CASSPDRGRVGELFF.

The chain employs TRBV19 and TRBJ2-5; 9 bases line up with TRBD1. This CDR3 comprises 15 residues. V was clipped by 10 bases and J by 0 bases; unmatched bases: 9. CDR1 is LNHDA and CDR2 is SQIVND in the germline V gene (reference sequence). The CDR3 region has the DNA TGTGCCACCCGCGACAGGGGGATGTACCAAGAGACCCAGTACTTC. Protein product: CATRDRGMYQETQYF.

The V and J genes are TRBV10-3 and TRBJ1-1; D remains unclear. Germline CDR1 ENHRY, CDR2 SYGVKD. CDR3 length: 13 residues. Trimming left V 5 bases short and J 3 bases short, with 10 bases between. The CDR3: CAISKTGDTEAFF. The CDR3 DNA follows: TGTGCCATCAGTAAAACCGGGGACACTGAAGCTTTCTTT.

The chain links TRBV23-1 to TRBJ1-5, with D maybe TRBD1 (6 bases). TRBV23-1 is treated as an ORF (open reading frame) with a function not yet certain. The V and J ends lost 7 bases and 1 base respectively, with 17 bases between them. The length of the CDR3 is 16 residues. The CDR3, as DNA: TGCGCCAGCACGTGCGGGGGGGGCGGAAGCAATCAGCCCCAGCATTTT. This translates into CASTCGGGGSNQPQHF.

The DNA of the CDR3 is TGCAGCGTTGAAAATTTCGGGACAGGGGGCTACGAGCAGTACTTC. Encoded protein: CSVENFGTGGYEQYF. V and J are TRBV29-1 and TRBJ2-7, with 11 bases aligning to TRBD1. This CDR3 has 15 residues. Germline CDR1 reads SQVTM; CDR2 reads ANQGSEA. J lost 3 bases, V lost 2 bases, and 6 bases had no gene match.

On this clone: Relative to the germline gene, one junction end is altered; a read error may explain this. The gene calls are TRBV11-2 and TRBJ1-3; 7 nucleotides line up with TRBD1. Germline assignment: CDR1 SGHAT and CDR2 FQNNGV. The CDR3 is made up of 17 amino acids. CDR3 amino acids: CAGRTHRGRTSGNTIYF. The CDR3 bases are TGTGCCGGCAGAACTCACAGGGGCCGAACCTCTGGAAACACCATATATTTT.

The genes are TRBV6-5 and TRBJ1-5; TRBD1 might be the D (6 bases). Germline V gene data show CDR1 as MNHEY and CDR2 as SVGAGI. Trimming left V 7 bases short and J 4 bases short, with 14 bases between. The CDR3 is 14 amino acids. CDR3 amino acids: CASTTGGLNQPQHF. DNA for the CDR3: TGTGCCAGCACCACGGGGGGCCTGAATCAGCCCCAGCATTTT.

This clone was detected only once. The chain is built from TRBV9 and TRBJ1-2; maybe TRBD1 (6 bases). The CDR3 length is 14 residues. Germline values: CDR1 SGDLS, CDR2 YYNGEE. V dropped 3 bases and J dropped 8 bases, with 17 bases sitting between them. In DNA form, the CDR3 reads TGTGCCAGCAGCGAGGGACATTTCTCGAGGGGCTACACCTTC. Amino acid sequence: CASSEGHFSRGYTF.

CDR3 loop: CAIHPRLGRDNAYEQYF. In DNA, the CDR3 is TGTGCCATCCACCCACGTCTAGGACGGGACAATGCCTACGAGCAGTACTTC. V is TRBV2 and J is TRBJ2-7; TRBD1 might be the D (6 bases). CDR3 length: 17 amino acids. Trimming pared 10 bases from V and 2 bases from J, leaving 27 bases between. Germline lookup yields CDR1 SNHLY and CDR2 FYNNEI.